This entry lists 9 T cell receptor beta chains sequenced from one sample in a study of blood T cell repertoires in COVID-19. Generated by immunoSEQ multiplex PCR, the TCRdb table keeps only in-frame clones and is missing some. In the table there are 200,000 to 250,000 clones, 88% of which are singletons. Material for sequencing was PBMCs or T cells enriched from blood (not recorded which). The origin of the receptors is a woman under 40 who had recovered from COVID-19.

The chain employs TRBV4-2 and TRBJ2-2, with D maybe TRBD1 (8 bases). Trimming left V 5 bases short and J 7 bases short, with 17 bases between. The CDR3 is 15 residues long. The V gene's germline CDR1 is LGHNA and CDR2 YNFKEQ. CDR3 bases: TGTGCCAGCAGCTACATGACAGGGGAGGGCGGGGAGCTGTTTTTT. Translating it yields CASSYMTGEGGELFF.

This chain links TRBV4-3 with TRBJ1-3, with 7 bases matching TRBD1. Germline lookup yields CDR1 LGHNA and CDR2 YSLEER. The CDR3 has 17 amino acids. With 1 base clipped from V and 2 bases from J, the junction kept 8 bases outside the gene matches. CDR3 bases: TGCGCCAGCAGCCAAGTGCCGGTCAGGGGGACTGGAAACACCATATATTTT. Protein sequence: CASSQVPVRGTGNTIYF.

The chain joins TRBV27 to TRBJ1-5; no clear D. Germline V gene data show CDR1 as MNHEY and CDR2 as SMNVEV (reference sequence). CDR3 length: 15 residues. V lost 3 bases and J lost 2, with 11 bases in between. The CDR3 loop is CASSFSGYGNQPQHF. The CDR3 DNA reads TGTGCCAGCAGTTTTTCGGGGTATGGCAATCAGCCCCAGCATTTT.

The rearrangement joins TRBV6-6 to TRBJ2-2, with D hard to call. Germline loops: CDR1 MNHNY, CDR2 SVGAGI (reference sequence). V lost 5 bases, J lost 8 bases, and 9 bases lay in between. The CDR3 consists of 12 residues. The CDR3 nucleotides are TGTGCCAGCAGTGAGGTACTAGGGGAGCTGTTTTTT. Translating it yields CASSEVLGELFF.

V is TRBV4-1 and J is TRBJ1-5, with 7 nucleotides matching TRBD1. There are 16 residues in the CDR3. From germline, CDR1 is MGHRA and CDR2 YSYEKL. J was trimmed by 5 bases and V by 5 bases; bases with no gene match: 12. The CDR3 DNA is TGCGCCAGCAGCGAATTCCCGGACAGGACTGATCAGCCCCAGCATTTT. It translates to CASSEFPDRTDQPQHF.

This chain uses TRBV11-2 with TRBJ2-1, with 7 nucleotides matching TRBD2. Unmatched junction bases numbered 4, after V lost 5 bases and J lost 0 bases. CDR3 length: 15 amino acids. Germline loops: CDR1 SGHAT, CDR2 FQNNGV. The CDR3 is CASSPSGSSYNEQFF. DNA of the CDR3: TGTGCCAGCAGCCCTAGCGGTAGCTCCTACAATGAGCAGTTCTTC.

This clone was recorded once. The rearrangement uses TRBV7-9 and TRBJ2-1, with TRBD2 matching 16 bases. The germline V gene has CDR1 SEHNR and CDR2 FQNEAQ (reference sequence). Trimming at V came to 0 bases and at J to 10 bases, leaving 9 bases not matched to a gene. The CDR3 consists of 18 residues. In DNA, the CDR3 is TGTGCCAGCAGCTTAGCCCGGGGACTAGCGGGGGGGCCCCGAGAGCAGTTCTTC. Its translation: CASSLARGLAGGPREQFF.

This clone has a single count. The V and J genes are TRBV6-2 or TRBV6-3 and TRBJ2-7; the D gene is possibly TRBD1 (5 bases). Per germline, CDR1 MNHEY and CDR2 SVGEGT. The CDR3 is 14 residues long. V lost 2 bases and J lost 2, with 10 bases in between. CDR3: CASSYDSGTYEQYF. CDR3 bases: TGTGCCAGCAGTTACGACAGTGGGACCTACGAGCAGTACTTC.

This clone has a single count. This chain connects TRBV5-1 to TRBJ2-3; TRBD2 matches at 9 bases. Germline assignment: CDR1 SGHRS and CDR2 YFSETQ. The trim removed 0 bases at V and 4 bases at J, leaving 6 bases unmatched. The CDR3 sequence is 16 residues long. CDR3 DNA sequence: TGCGCCAGCAGCTTGGAAGGCGGGGGGGCGGCAGATACGCAGTATTTT. Protein sequence: CASSLEGGGAADTQYF.